A selection of T cell receptor beta chains follows, all from one sample in a study of neurological immune-mediated disorders. MiXCR, applied by TCRdb to the 5' RACE reads, yields one record per CDR3 protein. The sample shows 80,000 or so distinct CDR3 sequences, roughly 9.9% of them seen only once. Material for sequencing was PBMCs. The receptors here all came from a man in his forties or fifties in good health. CDR3s include the opening cysteine and the closing phenylalanine or tryptophan. Fields, in order: V gene, J gene, D gene, clone size, CDR3 protein, CDR3 DNA. A D gene is named only where the DNA matches it firmly. Clone size, where shown, is once, few, many, or a class for clones that have expanded.

TRBV27	TRBJ2-6	NA	few	CASSLRPVLSSGANVLTF	TGTGCCAGCAGTTTAAGGCCAGTTCTTTCCTCTGGGGCCAACGTCCTGACTTTC
TRBV5-1	TRBJ2-6	NA	many	CASFYGGFSGANVLTF	TGCGCCAGCTTTTACGGGGGATTCTCTGGGGCCAACGTCCTGACTTTC
TRBV15	TRBJ2-4	NA	NA	CATSSRMGGNIQYF	TGTGCCACCAGCAGCCGTATGGGGGGAAACATTCAGTACTTC
TRBV11-2	TRBJ2-2	NA	many	CASRYIARPTGELFF	TGTGCCAGCAGATACATCGCGAGACCCACCGGGGAGCTGTTTTTT
TRBV7-3	TRBJ2-7	NA	many	CASSLTLSSEQYF	TGTGCCAGCAGCTTAACGTTGTCTAGCGAGCAGTACTTC
TRBV5-1	TRBJ2-1	NA	many	CASSPGQGGAREQFF	TGCGCCAGCAGCCCAGGACAGGGAGGGGCCCGTGAGCAGTTCTTC
TRBV5-1	TRBJ2-7	TRBD2	NA	CASSSSGTRPYEQYF	TGCGCCAGCAGCTCTAGCGGGACTCGCCCCTACGAGCAGTACTTC
TRBV4-2	TRBJ2-7	NA	many	CASSQGGSSYEQYF	TGTGCCAGCAGCCAGGGAGGTAGCTCCTACGAGCAGTACTTC
TRBV6-2/TRBV6-3	TRBJ2-7	NA	many	CASSPRPQTEYF	TGTGCCAGCAGTCCTCGGCCGCAGACGGAGTACTTC
TRBV7-2	TRBJ2-1	NA	many	CASSHLSSYNEQFF	TGTGCCAGCAGCCACCTGAGCTCCTACAATGAGCAGTTCTTC
TRBV7-2	TRBJ2-6	TRBD2	many	CASSDYRGRASGANVLTF	TGTGCCAGCAGCGACTATCGCGGGAGGGCCTCTGGGGCCAACGTCCTGACTTTC
TRBV5-1	TRBJ2-5	NA	few	CASSRVGPQETQYF	TGCGCCAGCAGCAGGGTGGGGCCTCAAGAGACCCAGTACTTC
TRBV5-1	TRBJ1-1	NA	NA	CASRTASNTEAFF	TGCGCCAGCCGGACAGCCTCGAACACTGAAGCTTTCTTT
TRBV4-1	TRBJ2-6	TRBD1	many	CASSQGPPGTGPYGANVLTF	TGCGCCAGCAGCCAAGGCCCCCCCGGGACAGGGCCATATGGGGCCAACGTCCTGACTTTC
TRBV20-1	TRBJ2-1	TRBD2	many	CSAMTSGSLYEQFF	TGCAGTGCTATGACTAGCGGGAGTCTCTATGAGCAGTTCTTC
TRBV7-2	TRBJ2-7	TRBD1	many	CASSLRGGGTGAIPTFWEQYF	TGTGCCAGCAGCTTAAGAGGGGGGGGGACAGGGGCCATACCGACGTTCTGGGAGCAGTACTTC
TRBV5-1	TRBJ2-3	TRBD1	NA	CASKPGQGTDTQYF	TGCGCCAGCAAACCGGGACAGGGGACAGATACGCAGTATTTT